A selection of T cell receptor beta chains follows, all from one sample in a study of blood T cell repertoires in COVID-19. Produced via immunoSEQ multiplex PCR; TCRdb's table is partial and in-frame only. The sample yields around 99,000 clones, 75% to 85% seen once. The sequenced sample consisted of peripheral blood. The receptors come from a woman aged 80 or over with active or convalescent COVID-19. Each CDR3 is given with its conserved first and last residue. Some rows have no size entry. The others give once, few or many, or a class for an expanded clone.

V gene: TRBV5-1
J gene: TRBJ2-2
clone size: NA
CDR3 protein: CASSRGTGRTGELFF

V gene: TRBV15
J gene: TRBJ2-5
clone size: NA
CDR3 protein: CATSRTLGQETQYF

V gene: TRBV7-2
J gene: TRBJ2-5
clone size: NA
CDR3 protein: CASSLVVQGTQYF

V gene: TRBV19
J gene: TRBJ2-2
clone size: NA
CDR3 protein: CASTGTGGRELFF

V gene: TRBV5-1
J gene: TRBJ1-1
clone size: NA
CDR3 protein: CASSSGQPNTEAFF

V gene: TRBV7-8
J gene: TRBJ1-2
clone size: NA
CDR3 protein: CASSMLTGATNYGYTF

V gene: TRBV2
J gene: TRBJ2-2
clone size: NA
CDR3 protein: CASSRDRVVTGELFF

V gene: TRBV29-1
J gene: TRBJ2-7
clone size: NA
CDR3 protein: CSVGASYEQYF

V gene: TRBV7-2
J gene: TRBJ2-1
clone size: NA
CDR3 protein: CASSLEGTSGRYYNEQFF

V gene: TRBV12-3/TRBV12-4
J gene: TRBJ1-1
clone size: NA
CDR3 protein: CASRVGGPTEAFF

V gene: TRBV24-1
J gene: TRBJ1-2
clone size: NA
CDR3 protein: CATSDASNLDRGRRVGYTF

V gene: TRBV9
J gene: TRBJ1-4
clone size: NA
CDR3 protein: CASSVEGQGGEKLFF

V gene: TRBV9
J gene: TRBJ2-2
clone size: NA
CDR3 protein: CASSLGLAGGRTGELFF

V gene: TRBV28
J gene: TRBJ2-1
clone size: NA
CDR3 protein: CASRGIRDRDPNYNEQFF

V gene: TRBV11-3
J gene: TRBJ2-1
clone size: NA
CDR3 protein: CASSLGQGGDNEQFF

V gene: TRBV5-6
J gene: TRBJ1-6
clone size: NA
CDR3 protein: CASSAVTGGDSPLHF

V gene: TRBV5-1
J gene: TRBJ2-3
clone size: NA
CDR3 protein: CASSPGQITDTQYF

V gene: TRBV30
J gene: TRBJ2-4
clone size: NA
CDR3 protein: CAWSVPTGIMFGDIQYF

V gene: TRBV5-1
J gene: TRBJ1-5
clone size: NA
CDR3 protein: CASSPSTGLGNQPQHF

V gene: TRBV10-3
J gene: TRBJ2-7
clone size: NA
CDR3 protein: CAIRSDRVGYEQYF

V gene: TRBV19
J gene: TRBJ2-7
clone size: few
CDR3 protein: CASRSGTGFYEQYF

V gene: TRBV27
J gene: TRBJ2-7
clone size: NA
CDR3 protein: CASNSRGLDEQYF

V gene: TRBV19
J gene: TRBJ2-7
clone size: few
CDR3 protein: CASSISGGGEQYF

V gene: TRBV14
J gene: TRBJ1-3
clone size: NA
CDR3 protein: CASSHRTGAGNTIYF

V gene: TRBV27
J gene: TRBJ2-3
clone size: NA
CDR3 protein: CASSFRLARTDTQYF

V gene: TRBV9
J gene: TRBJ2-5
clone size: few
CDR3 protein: CASSVGLAGETQYF

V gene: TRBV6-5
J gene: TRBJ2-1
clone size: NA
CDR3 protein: CASSYDGGTYNEQFF

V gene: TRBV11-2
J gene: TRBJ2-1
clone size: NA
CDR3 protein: CASSPGGWEQFF

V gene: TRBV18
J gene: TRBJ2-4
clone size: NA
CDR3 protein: CASSRARDQNIQYF

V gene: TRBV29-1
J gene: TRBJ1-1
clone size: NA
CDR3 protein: CSVVRESWMNTEAFF

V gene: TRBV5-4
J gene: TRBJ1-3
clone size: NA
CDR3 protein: CASSLSAGPELSGNTIYF

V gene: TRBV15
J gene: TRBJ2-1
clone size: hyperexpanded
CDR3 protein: CATSRIAGEEQFF

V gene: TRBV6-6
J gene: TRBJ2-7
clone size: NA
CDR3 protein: CASSSRYDLSYEQYF

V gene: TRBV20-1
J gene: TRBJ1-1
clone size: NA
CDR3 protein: CRGVGGTEAFF

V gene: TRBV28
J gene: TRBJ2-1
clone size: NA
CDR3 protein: CASSSISSGASYNEQFF

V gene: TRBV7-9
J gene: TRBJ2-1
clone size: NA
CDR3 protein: CASSLQTTGGPYNEQFF

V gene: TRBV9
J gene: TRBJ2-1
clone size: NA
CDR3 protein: CASSVGPGLAGGPSYNEQFF

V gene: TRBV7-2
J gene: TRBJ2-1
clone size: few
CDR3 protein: CASSPETGGFYNEQFF

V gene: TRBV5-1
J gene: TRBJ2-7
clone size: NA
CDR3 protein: CASSDLAGPGEQYF